The T cell receptor (beta chain) under discussion was sequenced for a study of blood T cell repertoires in COVID-19. Whole-study context: Sources were T cells, B-cell-depleted T cells, or PBMCs; the material itself was cDNA or gDNA.

The assay was immunoSEQ multiplex PCR, and TCRdb's table has in-frame clones only and misses some. The data hold around 30,000 clones, with roughly nine tenths observed a single time. Germline loops: CDR1 MNHNS, CDR2 SASEGT. The CDR3 covers 16 residues. Trimming removed 3 bases at V and 0 bases at J, with 12 bases between. Source material: peripheral blood. V usage is TRBV6-1 and J usage is TRBJ1-5; TRBD1 is a possible D gene (6 bases). The TCR sequence derives from a man between 60 and 70 years old with acute or convalescent COVID-19. The CDR3 DNA reads TGTGCCAGCAGTGACCTAACAGGGATTAGCAATCAGCCCCAGCATTTT. This sequence encodes CASSDLTGISNQPQHF.